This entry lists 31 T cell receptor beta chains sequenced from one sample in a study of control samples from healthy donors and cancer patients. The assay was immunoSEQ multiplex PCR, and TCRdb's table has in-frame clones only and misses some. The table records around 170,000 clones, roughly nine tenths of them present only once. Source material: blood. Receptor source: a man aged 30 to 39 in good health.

The CDR3 DNA sequence: TGTGCCAGCAGTTCGACAGGAAGACTAGCTTTCCGGAACAATGAGCAGTTCTTC. Its protein product is CASSSTGRLAFRNNEQFF. This chain connects TRBV28 to TRBJ2-1; weak D call: TRBD2 (7 bases). Trimming cost V 4 bases and J 5 bases, with 24 bases left between them. Germline V gene sequence: CDR1 MDHEN, CDR2 SYDVKM. CDR3 length equals 18 residues.

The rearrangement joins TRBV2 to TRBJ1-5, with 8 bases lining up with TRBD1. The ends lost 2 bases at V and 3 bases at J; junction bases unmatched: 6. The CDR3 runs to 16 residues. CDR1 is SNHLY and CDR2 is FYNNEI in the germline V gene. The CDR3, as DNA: TGTGCCAGCAGTGAAAGGGCAGGGGGCTCCAATCAGCCCCAGCATTTT. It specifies CASSERAGGSNQPQHF.

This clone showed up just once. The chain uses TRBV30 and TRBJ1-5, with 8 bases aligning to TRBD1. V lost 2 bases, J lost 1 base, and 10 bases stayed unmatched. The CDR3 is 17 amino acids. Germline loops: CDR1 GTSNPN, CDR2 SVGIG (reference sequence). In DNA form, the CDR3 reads TGTGCCTGGAGTCGGGACAGGACGGGGAGCAGCAATCAGCCCCAGCATTTT. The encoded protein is CAWSRDRTGSSNQPQHF.

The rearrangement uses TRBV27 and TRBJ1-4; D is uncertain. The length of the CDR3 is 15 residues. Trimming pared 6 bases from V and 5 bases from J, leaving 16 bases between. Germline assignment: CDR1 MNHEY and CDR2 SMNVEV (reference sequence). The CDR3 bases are TGTGCCAGCAGCCCGGGGTCCTTGGCCAATGAAAAACTGTTTTTT. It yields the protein CASSPGSLANEKLFF.

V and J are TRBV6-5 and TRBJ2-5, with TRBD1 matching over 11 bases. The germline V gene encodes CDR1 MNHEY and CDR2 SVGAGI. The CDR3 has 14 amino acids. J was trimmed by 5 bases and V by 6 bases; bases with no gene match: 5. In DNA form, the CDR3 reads TGTGCCAGCAGGGGACAGGGGGTCTGGGAGACCCAGTACTTC. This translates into CASRGQGVWETQYF.

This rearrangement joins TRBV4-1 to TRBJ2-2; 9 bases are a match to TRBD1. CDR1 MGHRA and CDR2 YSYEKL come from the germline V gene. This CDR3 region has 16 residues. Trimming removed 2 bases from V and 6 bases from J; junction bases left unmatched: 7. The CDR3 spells CASSQPGQGRAGELFF. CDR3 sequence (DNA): TGCGCCAGCAGCCAACCGGGACAGGGACGGGCCGGGGAGCTGTTTTTT.

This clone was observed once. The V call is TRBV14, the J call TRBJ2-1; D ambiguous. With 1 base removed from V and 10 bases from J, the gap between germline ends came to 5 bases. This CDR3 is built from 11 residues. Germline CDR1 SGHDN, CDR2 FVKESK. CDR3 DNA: TGTGCCAGCAGCCAAGCTCAGGAGCAGTTCTTC. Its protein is CASSQAQEQFF.

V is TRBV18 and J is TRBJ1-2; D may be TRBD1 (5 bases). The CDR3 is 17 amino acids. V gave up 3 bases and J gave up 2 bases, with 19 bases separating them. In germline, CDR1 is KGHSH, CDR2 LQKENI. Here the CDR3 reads CASSPASTGTANYGYTF. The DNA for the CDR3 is TGTGCCAGCTCACCGGCGAGTACCGGGACGGCAAACTATGGCTACACCTTC.

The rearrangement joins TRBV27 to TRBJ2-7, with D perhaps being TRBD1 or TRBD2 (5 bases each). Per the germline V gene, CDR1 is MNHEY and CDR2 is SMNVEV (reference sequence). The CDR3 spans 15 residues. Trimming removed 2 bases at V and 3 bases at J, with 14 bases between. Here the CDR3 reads CASSLDGTGFYEQYF. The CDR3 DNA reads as TGTGCCAGCAGTTTAGACGGGACGGGATTCTACGAGCAGTACTTC.

In DNA form, the CDR3 reads TGCGCCAGCAGCTTGGAACAATCACCCCTCCACTTT. This codes for CASSLEQSPLHF. The chain employs TRBV5-1 and TRBJ1-6, with unresolved D. The CDR3 runs 12 residues. The germline V and J ends were trimmed by 0 bases and 10 bases, with 5 bases remaining between them. The germline CDR1 and CDR2 sequences are SGHRS and YFSETQ.

The CDR3 loop is CASSYSDGYNSPLHF. Written as DNA, the CDR3 is TGTGCCAGCAGTTACTCGGACGGTTATAATTCACCCCTCCACTTT. The chain recombines TRBV6-5 with TRBJ1-6; D not certain. CDR1 and CDR2 (germline): MNHEY, SVGAGI. The CDR3 runs to 15 residues. The V and J ends lost 0 bases and 4 bases respectively, with 7 bases between them.

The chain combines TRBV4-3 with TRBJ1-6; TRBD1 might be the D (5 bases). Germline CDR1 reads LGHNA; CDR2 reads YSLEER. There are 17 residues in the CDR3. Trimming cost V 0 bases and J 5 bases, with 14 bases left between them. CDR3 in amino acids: CASSQEGGAANNSPLHF. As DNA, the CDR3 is TGCGCCAGCAGCCAAGAAGGAGGGGCAGCGAATAATTCACCCCTCCACTTT.

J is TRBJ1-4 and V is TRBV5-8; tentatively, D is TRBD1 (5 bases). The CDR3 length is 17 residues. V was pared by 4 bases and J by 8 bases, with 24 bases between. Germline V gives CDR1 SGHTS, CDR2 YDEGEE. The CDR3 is CASSPDRRIERGEKLFF. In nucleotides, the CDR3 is TGTGCCAGCAGCCCGGATCGCCGCATAGAACGGGGGGAAAAACTGTTTTTT.

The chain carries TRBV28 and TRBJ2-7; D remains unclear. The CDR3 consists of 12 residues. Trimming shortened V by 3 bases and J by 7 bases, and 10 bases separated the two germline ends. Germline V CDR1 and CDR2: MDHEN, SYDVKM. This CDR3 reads CASSFGSVEQYF. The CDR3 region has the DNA TGTGCCAGCAGTTTTGGTTCGGTAGAGCAGTACTTC. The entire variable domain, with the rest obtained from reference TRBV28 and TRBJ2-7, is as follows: DVKVTQSSRYLVKRTGEKVFLECVQDMDHENMFWYRQDPGLGLRLIYFSYDVKMKEKGDIPEGYSVSREKKERFSLILESASTNQTSMYLCASSFGSVEQYFGPGTRLTVT.

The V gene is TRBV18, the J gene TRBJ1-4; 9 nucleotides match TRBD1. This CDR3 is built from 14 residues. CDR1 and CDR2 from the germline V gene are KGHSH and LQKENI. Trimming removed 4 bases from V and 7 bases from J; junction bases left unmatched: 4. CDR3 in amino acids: CASSRGTGSEKLFF. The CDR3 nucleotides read TGTGCCAGCTCACGCGGGACAGGGTCTGAAAAACTGTTTTTT.

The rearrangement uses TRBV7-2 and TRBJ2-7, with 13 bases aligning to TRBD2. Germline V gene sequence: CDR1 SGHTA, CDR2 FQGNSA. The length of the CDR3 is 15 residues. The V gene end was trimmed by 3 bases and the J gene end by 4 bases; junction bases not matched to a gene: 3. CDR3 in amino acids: CASSFGTSGIYEQYF. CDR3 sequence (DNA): TGTGCCAGCAGCTTCGGGACTAGCGGGATATACGAGCAGTACTTC.

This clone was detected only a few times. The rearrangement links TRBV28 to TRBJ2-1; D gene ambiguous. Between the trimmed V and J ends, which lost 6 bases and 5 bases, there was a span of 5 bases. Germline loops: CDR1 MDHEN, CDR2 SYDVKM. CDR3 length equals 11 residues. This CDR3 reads CASRGNNEQFF. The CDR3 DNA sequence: TGTGCCAGCAGGGGAAACAATGAGCAGTTCTTC.

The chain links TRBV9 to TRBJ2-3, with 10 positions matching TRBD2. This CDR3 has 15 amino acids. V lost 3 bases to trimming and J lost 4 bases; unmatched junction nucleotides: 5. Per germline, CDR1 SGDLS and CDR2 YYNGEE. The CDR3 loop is CASSGHSGRPDTQYF. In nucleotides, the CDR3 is TGTGCCAGCAGCGGACATAGCGGGAGGCCAGATACGCAGTATTTT.

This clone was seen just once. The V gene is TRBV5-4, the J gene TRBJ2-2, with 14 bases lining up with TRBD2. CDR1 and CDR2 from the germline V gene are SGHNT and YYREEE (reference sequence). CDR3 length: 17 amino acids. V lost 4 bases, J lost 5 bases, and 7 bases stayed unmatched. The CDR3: CASSKGLAGDRTGELFF. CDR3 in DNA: TGTGCCAGCAGCAAGGGACTAGCGGGAGATCGGACCGGGGAGCTGTTTTTT.

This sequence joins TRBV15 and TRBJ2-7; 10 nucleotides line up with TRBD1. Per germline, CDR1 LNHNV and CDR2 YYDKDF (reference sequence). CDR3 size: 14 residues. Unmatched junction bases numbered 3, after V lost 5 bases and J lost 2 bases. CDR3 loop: CATSDRGLTYEQYF. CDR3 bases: TGTGCCACCAGCGACAGGGGGCTTACCTACGAGCAGTACTTC.

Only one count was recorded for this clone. In nucleotides, the CDR3 is TGTGCCATCAGTGAAAGGGCAGCAGGTGGAGCGGGGACCTACGAGCAGTACTTC. It is translated as CAISERAAGGAGTYEQYF. The chain couples TRBV10-3 to TRBJ2-7; TRBD2 agrees at 7 bases. V gave up 3 bases and J gave up 2 bases; unmatched junction bases: 16. Germline CDR1 reads ENHRY; CDR2 reads SYGVKD. The CDR3 spans 18 residues.

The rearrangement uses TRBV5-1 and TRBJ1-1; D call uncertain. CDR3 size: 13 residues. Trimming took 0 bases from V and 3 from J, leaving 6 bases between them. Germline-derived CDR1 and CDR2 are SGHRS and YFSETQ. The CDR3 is CASSLVSDTEAFF. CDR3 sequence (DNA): TGCGCCAGCAGCTTGGTGTCGGACACTGAAGCTTTCTTT.

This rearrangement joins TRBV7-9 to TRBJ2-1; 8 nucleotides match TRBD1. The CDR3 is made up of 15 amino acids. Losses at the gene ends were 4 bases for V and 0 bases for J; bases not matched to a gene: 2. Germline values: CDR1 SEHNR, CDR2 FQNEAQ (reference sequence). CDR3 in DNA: TGTGCCAGCAGCTCGGACAGGGACTCCTACAATGAGCAGTTCTTC. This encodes CASSSDRDSYNEQFF.

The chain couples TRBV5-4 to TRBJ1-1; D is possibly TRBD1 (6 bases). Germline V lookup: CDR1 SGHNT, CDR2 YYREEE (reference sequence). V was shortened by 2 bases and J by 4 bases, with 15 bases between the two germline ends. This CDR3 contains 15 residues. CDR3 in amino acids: CASSLGGNVVTEAFF. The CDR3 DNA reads TGTGCCAGCAGCTTAGGGGGGAATGTGGTCACTGAAGCTTTCTTT.

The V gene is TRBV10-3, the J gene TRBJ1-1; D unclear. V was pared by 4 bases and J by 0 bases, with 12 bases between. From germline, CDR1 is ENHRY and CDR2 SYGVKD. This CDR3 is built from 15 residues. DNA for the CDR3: TGTGCCATCAGTGCAACTTGGGGAGTGAACACTGAAGCTTTCTTT. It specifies CAISATWGVNTEAFF.

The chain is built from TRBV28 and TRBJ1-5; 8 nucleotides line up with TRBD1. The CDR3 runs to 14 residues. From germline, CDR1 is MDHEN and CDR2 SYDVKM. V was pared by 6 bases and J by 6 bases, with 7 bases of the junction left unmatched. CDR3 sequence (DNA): TGTGCCAGCAGCCTGGACAGGGTGGGTCAGCCCCAGCATTTT. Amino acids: CASSLDRVGQPQHF.

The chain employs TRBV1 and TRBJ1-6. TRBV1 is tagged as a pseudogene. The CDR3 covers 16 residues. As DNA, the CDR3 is TGCACCAGCAGCCAAGATGGAAGGGTGAGGGCATCACCCCTCCACTTT. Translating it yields CTSSQDGRVRASPLHF.

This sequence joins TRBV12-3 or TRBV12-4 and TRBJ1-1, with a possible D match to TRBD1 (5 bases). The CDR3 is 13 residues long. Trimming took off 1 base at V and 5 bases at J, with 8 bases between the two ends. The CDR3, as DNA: TGTGCCAGCAGTTTAGGGCGGGGGACTGAAGCTTTCTTT. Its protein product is CASSLGRGTEAFF.

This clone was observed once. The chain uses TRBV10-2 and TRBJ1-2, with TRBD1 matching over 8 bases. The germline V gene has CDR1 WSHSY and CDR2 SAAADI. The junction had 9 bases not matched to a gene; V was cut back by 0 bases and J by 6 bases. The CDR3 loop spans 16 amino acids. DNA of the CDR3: TGCGCCAGCAGTGAGTCGAGGGACAGGAAAGGGAATGGCTACACCTTC. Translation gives CASSESRDRKGNGYTF.

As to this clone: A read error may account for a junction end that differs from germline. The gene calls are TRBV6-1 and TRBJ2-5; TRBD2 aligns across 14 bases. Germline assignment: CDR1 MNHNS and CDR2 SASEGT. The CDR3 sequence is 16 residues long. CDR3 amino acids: CAGSEGLAGGQETQYF. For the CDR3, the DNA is TGTGCCGGCAGTGAAGGACTAGCGGGGGGCCAAGAGACCCAGTACTTC.

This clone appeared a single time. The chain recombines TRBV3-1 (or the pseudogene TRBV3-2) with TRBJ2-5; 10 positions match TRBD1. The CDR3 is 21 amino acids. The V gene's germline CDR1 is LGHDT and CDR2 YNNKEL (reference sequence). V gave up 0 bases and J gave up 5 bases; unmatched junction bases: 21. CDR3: CASSQDLGQVPGQGFLETQYF. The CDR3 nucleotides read TGTGCCAGCAGCCAAGATTTGGGACAAGTACCGGGACAGGGGTTCTTGGAGACCCAGTACTTC.